One and the same sample provided the 17 T cell receptor beta chains below, sequenced in a study of blood T cell repertoires in COVID-19. Profiled with immunoSEQ multiplex PCR; TCRdb holds only in-frame clones, not every one. The repertoire holds some 300,000 clones, with roughly 86% as singletons. Sequencing was performed on PBMCs or T cells enriched from blood (not recorded which). The receptor source for this set is a woman aged 50 to 60 who had been exposed to COVID-19.

J is TRBJ2-7 and V is TRBV20-1, with D maybe TRBD2 (6 bases). Trimming took off 3 bases at V and 2 bases at J, with 14 bases between the two ends. Germline CDR1 and CDR2: DFQATT and SNEGSKA (reference sequence). This CDR3 is built from 14 residues. In DNA, the CDR3 is TGCAGTGCTAGTTGGGGGGAGGTCCCCTACGAGCAGTACTTC. Translation: CSASWGEVPYEQYF.

The rearrangement uses TRBV5-1 and TRBJ1-1; possibly TRBD1 for D (5 bases). The length of the CDR3 is 14 residues. Germline V gene lookup returns CDR1 SGHRS and CDR2 YFSETQ. Trimming shortened V by 4 bases and J by 4 bases, and 14 bases separated the two germline ends. The CDR3 DNA is TGCGCCAGCAGCATTGGGCCCGGGGGCACTGAAGCTTTCTTT. It encodes CASSIGPGGTEAFF.

The V and J genes are TRBV14 and TRBJ2-7, with D possibly matching TRBD1 (5 bases). The CDR3 consists of 14 residues. V was cut by 2 bases and J by 6 bases, with 14 bases left in between. Germline CDR1 is SGHDN and CDR2 is FVKESK. The CDR3 nucleotides are TGTGCCAGCAGCCAACGACAGTTTAAGGGCGAGCAGTACTTC. The encoded protein is CASSQRQFKGEQYF.

This chain uses TRBV10-2 with TRBJ2-3, with TRBD2 matching over 8 bases. The CDR3 is made up of 17 amino acids. Germline V lookup: CDR1 WSHSY, CDR2 SAAADI. The J segment lost 4 bases and the V segment lost 3 bases, leaving 12 bases of the junction unmatched. The DNA of the CDR3 is TGCGCCAGCAGTGAAAGGGCGGGTAGCGGGGTGGCAGATACGCAGTATTTT. Amino acid sequence: CASSERAGSGVADTQYF.

The V call is TRBV19, the J call TRBJ2-4; D possibly corresponds to TRBD1 (5 bases). V shed 0 bases and J shed 6 bases, with 6 bases lying between them. In germline, CDR1 is LNHDA, CDR2 SQIVND (reference sequence). The CDR3 has 13 residues. The CDR3 DNA sequence: TGTGCCAGTAGTATAGAAAGGGGAAACATTCAGTACTTC. Protein sequence: CASSIERGNIQYF.

This clone was seen only once. In DNA, the CDR3 is TGTGCCAGCAGCCTTAGACAGGGTCCATACGAGCAGTACTTC. Translating it yields CASSLRQGPYEQYF. J is TRBJ2-7 and V is TRBV7-6; 7 nucleotides line up with TRBD1. Germline-derived CDR1 and CDR2 are SGHVS and FNYEAQ. The CDR3 is 14 amino acids. V shed 5 bases and J 4 bases; nucleotides not matched to a gene: 8.

This chain's CDR3 is CASSYRLAGAIPYEQYF. In nucleotides, the CDR3 is TGTGCCAGCAGCTACCGGCTAGCGGGGGCCATACCCTACGAGCAGTACTTC. The V call is TRBV7-2, the J call TRBJ2-7, with 10 bases that match TRBD2. CDR3 length equals 17 residues. The V and J ends lost 4 bases and 2 bases, in that order; junction bases with no gene match: 11. The V gene's germline CDR1 is SGHTA and CDR2 FQGNSA.

This clone appeared a single time. The rearrangement links TRBV5-1 to TRBJ2-5, with D possibly being TRBD2 (7 bases). CDR1 and CDR2 (germline): SGHRS, YFSETQ. The CDR3 is made up of 15 amino acids. V was shortened by 5 bases and J by 4 bases, with 18 bases between the two germline ends. The CDR3 loop reads CASRPDGGAGETQYF. The CDR3 nucleotides are TGCGCCAGCAGGCCGGATGGGGGGGCCGGAGAGACCCAGTACTTC.

The rearrangement links TRBV3-1 (or the pseudogene TRBV3-2) to TRBJ2-1; 10 nucleotides line up with TRBD2. The V gene end was trimmed by 4 bases and the J gene end by 6 bases; junction bases not matched to a gene: 12. This CDR3 spans 17 amino acids. The germline V gene encodes CDR1 LGHDT and CDR2 YNNKEL (reference sequence). CDR3 DNA sequence: TGTGCCAGCAGCCTCCCGGGACTAGCGAGTGTGGGCAATGAGCAGTTCTTC. This encodes CASSLPGLASVGNEQFF.

This sequence joins TRBV5-6 and TRBJ2-5, with D possibly being TRBD1 (5 bases). V was cut by 0 bases and J by 2 bases, with 17 bases left in between. This CDR3 has 17 residues. Germline V CDR1 and CDR2: SGHDT, YYEEEE. CDR3 in DNA: TGTGCCAGCAGCTTGGCCGGATGGGAAGGGGAACAAGAGACCCAGTACTTC. Protein product: CASSLAGWEGEQETQYF.

This clone appeared a single time. The chain joins TRBV27 to TRBJ1-6; D is ambiguous. Germline CDR1 MNHEY, CDR2 SMNVEV (reference sequence). This CDR3 contains 14 residues. V was cut by 7 bases and J by 0 bases, with 7 bases left in between. CDR3 sequence: CASTPSSYNSPLHF. In DNA, the CDR3 is TGTGCCAGCACTCCGAGCTCCTATAATTCACCCCTCCACTTT.

The V gene is TRBV5-1, the J gene TRBJ1-6; unclear D gene. The CDR3 has 15 residues. V was cut by 4 bases and J by 6 bases, with 14 bases left in between. The germline CDR1 and CDR2 sequences are SGHRS and YFSETQ. The CDR3: CASSPRQALNSPLHF. CDR3 coding DNA: TGCGCCAGCAGCCCCCGCCAAGCGCTTAATTCACCCCTCCACTTT.

A single count supports this clone. This chain links TRBV15 with TRBJ2-7, with 12 nucleotides matching TRBD1. From germline, CDR1 is LNHNV and CDR2 YYDKDF (reference sequence). V lost 5 bases to trimming and J lost 5 bases; unmatched junction nucleotides: 7. The CDR3 runs to 15 residues. DNA for the CDR3: TGTGCCACCAGCCAGAGAAGGGACAGGGGGCACGAGCAGTACTTC. This translates into CATSQRRDRGHEQYF.

The gene calls are TRBV7-2 and TRBJ1-2, with D perhaps TRBD1 (6 bases). This CDR3 contains 15 residues. The ends were cut back, 1 base at V and 7 bases at J, with 16 bases in the middle. From germline, CDR1 is SGHTA and CDR2 FQGNSA. The DNA for the CDR3 is TGTGCCAGCAGCTTAGGAGTAGTGGGGGCATCTGGCTACACCTTC. The encoded protein is CASSLGVVGASGYTF.

The rearrangement links TRBV7-9 to TRBJ2-5; TRBD2 agrees at 7 bases. Germline V gives CDR1 SEHNR, CDR2 FQNEAQ (reference sequence). V lost 5 bases to trimming and J lost 2 bases; unmatched junction nucleotides: 5. The CDR3 consists of 14 residues. The DNA for the CDR3 is TGTGCCAGCAGCGGGAGGGAATATCAAGAGACCCAGTACTTC. It translates to CASSGREYQETQYF. Supplemented by reference TRBV7-9 and TRBJ2-5, the full variable domain reads DTGVSQNPRHKITKRGQNVTFRCDPISEHNRLYWYRQTLGQGPEFLTYFQNEAQLEKSRLLSDRFSAERPKGSFSTLEIQRTEQGDSAMYLCASSGREYQETQYFGPGTRLLVL.

The chain combines TRBV7-9 with TRBJ1-2; 9 nucleotides agree with TRBD1. This CDR3 spans 15 amino acids. V lost 4 bases and J lost 8; bases outside the gene matches: 11. The germline CDR1 and CDR2 sequences are SEHNR and FQNEAQ (reference sequence). The CDR3 spells CASSSRDRVRYGYTF. As DNA, the CDR3 is TGTGCCAGCAGCTCCCGGGACAGGGTCCGTTACGGCTACACCTTC.

This chain uses TRBV7-6 with TRBJ2-3; 11 bases are a match to TRBD1. CDR3 length: 16 residues. The germline V gene encodes CDR1 SGHVS and CDR2 FNYEAQ. J was trimmed by 3 bases and V by 5 bases; bases with no gene match: 7. CDR3 amino acids: CASSPRTGGETDTQYF. The DNA of the CDR3 is TGTGCCAGCAGCCCCCGGACAGGGGGCGAGACAGATACGCAGTATTTT.